This entry describes one TCR beta chain. Antigen unknown. TCRdb reprocessed the 5' RACE reads and stores each CDR3 protein as one record, lacking DNA. The sample's table shows hundreds of thousands of distinct CDR3 sequences. These data originate in a study of T cells expressing NK-cell markers. Study information: Obtained from sorted CD3+CD56+NKG2C+, CD3+CD56+NKG2C- and CD3+CD56-NKG2C+ T cells were the TCR beta repertoires.

Germline lookup yields CDR1 SEHNR and CDR2 FQNEAQ (reference sequence). This CDR3 contains 16 residues. Study-wide results and limits: The same clonotypes also predominated in the CD3+CD56-NKG2C+ fraction of a handful of donors.

The chain links TRBV7-9 to TRBJ2-1; TCRdb's D gene call, TRBD1, goes unchecked for lack of DNA. The clonotype comes from a man aged 18-75 years in good health. Specimen: blood T cells: a sorted CD56 or NKG2C T cell subset, CD4+ or CD8+ T cells, or bulk PBMC T cells (not recorded which). This chain's CDR3 is CASRSTRGRHYNEQFF.